This TCR beta chain was identified in a study of T cell changes during pregnancy in multiple sclerosis. The germline V and J ends were trimmed by 3 bases and 3 bases, with 6 bases remaining between them. The CDR3 contains 13 residues. The germline CDR1 and CDR2 sequences are LNHDA and SQIVND (reference sequence). This table comes from immunoSEQ multiplex PCR, and its TCRdb copy is limited to in-frame clones, with some not included. The data show some 40,000 clones, about 92% seen once. This TCR came from a female donor with multiple sclerosis, enrolled in a pregnancy study. Sequenced: peripheral blood. The chain couples TRBV19 to TRBJ1-5, with D perhaps TRBD1 (5 bases). DNA of the CDR3: TGTGCCAGTAGTATGGGGACCAATCAGCCCCAGCATTTT. It codes for CASSMGTNQPQHF.